This T cell receptor beta chain was sequenced during a study of blood T cell repertoires in COVID-19 (TCRdb year 2020). Regarding the research as a whole: The collaborator samples originated in the United States, Italy and Spain and spanned the acute and convalescent phases of COVID-19. The dataset comprised deeply sampled blood TCRbeta repertoires from subjects exposed to, actively infected with, or recovered from COVID-19. The samples were drawn from two sources: the first 160 participants of the ongoing ImmuneRACE study, and 1,200 or so subjects contributed by 6 global collaborators. Sample metadata almost always included a de-identified subject ID, COVID-19 status, age in years and sex. The prospective study material was composed of cDNA or gDNA derived from T cells, B-cell-depleted T cells, or PBMCs. Where available, HLA class I and class II types were obtained from metadata supplied by the sample provider rather than from assay-based typing. The repertoires were released in a freely available public database meant as a resource for research on the immune response to SARS-CoV-2. Overall study outcomes, separate from this receptor: The quantity of clinical and demographic metadata differed by source and by participant and was supplied without curation.

The collaborating institutions used their own protocols to collect whole blood in K2EDTA tubes. Collaborator samples were shipped for TCRbeta analysis as frozen whole blood, isolated PBMCs, or DNA extracted from either sample type. This clone appeared a few times. Its target antigen remains unknown. There are no base qualities to consult, and no much larger clone falls within one base. TCRbeta CDR3 regions were amplified from genomic DNA using the immunoSEQ Assay, a bias-controlled multiplex PCR. In the original analysis: Nucleated cell counts per sample were estimated from amplification of reference gene primers within the assay. To quantify the absolute abundance of each unique TCRbeta CDR3 rearrangement, sequence reads were collapsed and filtered. Productive Simpson clonality was computed per sample as the square root of Simpson's diversity index over productive rearrangements. Drawn from immuneACCESS, this table holds only the in-frame rearrangements with V and J called that TCRdb kept. Clones are partly lost; checked studies trace under half to an unresolved V gene and leave the rest unexplained. Clone size and V and J calls were adopted from that table, with D and trimming inferred from the DNA. Here the sample has approximately 150,000 clones; approximately 81% occur a single time. The ten largest clonotypes hold roughly 2.7% of the sample.

The CDR3 measures 15 amino acids from cysteine to phenylalanine. Here the CDR3 DNA is all that survives: 45 bases in frame from base 1. The junction carries 11 bases between V and J, which are trimmed by 0 bases and 3 bases respectively. Via the germline V gene, CDR1 is LGHNA and CDR2 YSLEER. Here the chain combines TRBV4-3 and TRBJ1-2; no D gene can be assigned with confidence. Sequencing was carried out using peripheral blood. This sequence was found in a human donor with acute or convalescent COVID-19. The donor label of this sample is uncertain. The CDR3 is CASSQEFSGYYGYTF. The nucleotide sequence is TGCGCCAGCAGCCAAGAGTTCTCGGGGTACTATGGCTACACCTTC.